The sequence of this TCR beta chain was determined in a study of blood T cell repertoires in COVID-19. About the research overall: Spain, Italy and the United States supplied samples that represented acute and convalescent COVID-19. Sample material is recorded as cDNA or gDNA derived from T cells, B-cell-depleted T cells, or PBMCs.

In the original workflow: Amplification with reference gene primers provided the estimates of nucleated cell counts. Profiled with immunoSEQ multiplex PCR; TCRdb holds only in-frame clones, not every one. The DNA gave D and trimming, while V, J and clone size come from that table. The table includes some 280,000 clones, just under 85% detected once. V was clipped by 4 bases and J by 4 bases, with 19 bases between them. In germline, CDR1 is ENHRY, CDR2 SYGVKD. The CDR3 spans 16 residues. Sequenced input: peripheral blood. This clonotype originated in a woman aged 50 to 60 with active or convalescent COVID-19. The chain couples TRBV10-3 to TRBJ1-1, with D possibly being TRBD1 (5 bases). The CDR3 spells CAISGIGGISSTEAFF. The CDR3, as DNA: TGTGCCATCAGTGGAATCGGGGGAATAAGTTCCACTGAAGCTTTCTTT.